The next 28 T cell receptor beta chains were all read from a single sample in a study of T cells after yellow fever vaccination. TCRdb re-analysed the 5' RACE reads in MiXCR, keeping a single row per CDR3 protein. The sample holds approximately 250,000 distinct CDR3 sequences, around 5.2% seen once. Material: CD4+ T cells sorted from PBMCs, obtained on the day of the yellow fever booster vaccination. These receptors were collected from a man younger than 35 who received the YFV17D yellow fever vaccine.

This clonotype was counted many times. This chain connects TRBV10-3 to TRBJ1-1; a weak D match, TRBD1 (6 bases). CDR3 length: 13 residues. Germline CDR1 ENHRY, CDR2 SYGVKD. The CDR3 protein is CATIRGADTEAFF. CDR3 DNA sequence: TGTGCAACTATCCGGGGGGCAGACACTGAAGCTTTCTTT.

CDR3 bases: TGTGCCAGCAGCCAAGAGGGCCTCCCGGCCGGGGAGCTGTTTTTT. Its protein is CASSQEGLPAGELFF. J is TRBJ2-2 and V is TRBV3-1, with D unresolved. The germline gives CDR1 LGHDT, CDR2 YNNKEL (reference sequence). The CDR3 extends over 15 amino acids. V lost 0 bases, J lost 6 bases, and 11 bases lay in between.

This clonotype was seen a handful of times. Here the CDR3 reads CASSERAAPGGAFF. CDR3 in DNA: TGTGCCAGCAGTGAGAGGGCAGCTCCCGGAGGAGCTTTCTTT. The chain is built from TRBV2 and TRBJ1-1; D is unclear. Trimming removed 3 bases at V and 10 bases at J, with 18 bases between. The germline V gene has CDR1 SNHLY and CDR2 FYNNEI. CDR3 length: 14 amino acids.

The sample holds many counts of this clonotype. This rearrangement joins TRBV5-1 to TRBJ2-1, with TRBD2 as a possible D gene (6 bases). Trimming cost V 2 bases and J 6 bases, with 15 bases left between them. The CDR3 extends over 15 amino acids. Looked up from germline, CDR1 is SGHRS and CDR2 is YFSETQ. The CDR3 loop is CASSFNGGPFNEQFF. For the CDR3, the DNA is TGCGCCAGCAGCTTCAACGGGGGTCCTTTCAATGAGCAGTTCTTC.

The gene calls are TRBV12-5 and TRBJ2-7; D is unresolved. CDR3 length equals 12 residues. The germline V and J ends were trimmed by 3 bases and 5 bases, with 8 bases remaining between them. CDR1 is LGHNT and CDR2 is FRNRAP in the germline V gene. The DNA for the CDR3 is TGTGCTAGTGGTTTCCCTGGGGACGAGCAGTACTTC. Its protein is CASGFPGDEQYF. Filled out from reference TRBV12-5 and TRBJ2-7, the complete variable domain reads DARVTQTPRHKVTEMGQEVTMRCQPILGHNTVFWYRQTMMQGLELLAYFRNRAPLDDSGMPKDRFSAEMPDATLATLKIQPSEPRDSAVYFCASGFPGDEQYFGPGTRLTVT.

The table lists this clonotype with a few counts. The V and J genes are TRBV7-2 and TRBJ1-2; a weak D match, TRBD1 (5 bases). The CDR3 is 15 residues long. The V end lost 3 bases, the J end lost 4 bases, and 15 bases lay between the germline ends. The V gene's germline CDR1 is SGHTA and CDR2 FQGNSA. This CDR3 is CASSLAGTVGYGYTF. The DNA for the CDR3 is TGTGCCAGCAGCTTGGCCGGGACGGTTGGCTATGGCTACACCTTC.

This clonotype appeared a few times. This sequence joins TRBV12-3 or TRBV12-4 and TRBJ1-1; no clear D gene. With 0 bases removed from V and 0 bases from J, the gap between germline ends came to 17 bases. The length of the CDR3 is 18 residues. CDR3 nucleotide sequence: TGTGCCAGCAGTTTAGCGCTGAGAGGACTTGCCATGAACACTGAAGCTTTCTTT. The encoded protein is CASSLALRGLAMNTEAFF.

This clonotype was detected a few times. V gene TRBV3-1 combines with J gene TRBJ1-6; D uncertain. Germline V gene lookup returns CDR1 LGHDT and CDR2 YNNKEL (reference sequence). The CDR3 has 17 amino acids. V was shortened by 0 bases and J by 9 bases, with 18 bases between the two germline ends. DNA of the CDR3: TGTGCCAGCAGCCAAGATTTGGCGGACCTTGGGAGTTCACCCCTCCACTTT. It encodes CASSQDLADLGSSPLHF. Combining the CDR3 with reference TRBV3-1 and TRBJ1-6 gives the whole variable domain DTAVSQTPKYLVTQMGNDKSIKCEQNLGHDTMYWYKQDSKKFLKIMFSYNNKELIINETVPNRFSPKSPDKAHLNLHINSLELGDSAVYFCASSQDLADLGSSPLHFGNGTRLTVT.

This sequence joins TRBV19 and TRBJ1-2; D is undetermined. This CDR3 region has 13 residues. Deletions cut 8 bases from V and 3 bases from J, with 13 bases between. Germline V gene lookup returns CDR1 LNHDA and CDR2 SQIVND (reference sequence). CDR3 in amino acids: CASLRGRDYGYTF. The CDR3 nucleotides read TGTGCCAGTCTAAGAGGCCGGGACTATGGCTACACCTTC.

In this sample, this clonotype turned up a few times. This chain connects TRBV20-1 to TRBJ1-1; tentatively, D is TRBD1 (5 bases). CDR3 size: 15 residues. Trimming stripped 0 bases from V and 6 bases from J, with 17 bases between. The germline gives CDR1 DFQATT, CDR2 SNEGSKA (reference sequence). CDR3 residues: CSARDRLGGIPEAFF. The CDR3 DNA follows: TGCAGTGCTAGAGATAGACTGGGGGGGATCCCTGAAGCTTTCTTT.

The chain combines TRBV7-9 with TRBJ2-1; 9 bases line up with TRBD1. V gave up 4 bases and J gave up 5 bases; unmatched junction bases: 6. Germline V lookup: CDR1 SEHNR, CDR2 FQNEAQ (reference sequence). This CDR3 contains 15 residues. The CDR3 reads CASSSGTGPHNEQFF. In DNA form, the CDR3 reads TGTGCCAGCAGCTCTGGGACAGGGCCCCACAATGAGCAGTTCTTC.

J is TRBJ1-3 and V is TRBV7-2; D is uncertain. CDR1 and CDR2 from the germline V gene are SGHTA and FQGNSA. The CDR3 loop spans 16 amino acids. The V gene lost 5 bases and the J gene lost 3 bases, with 17 bases spanning the gap. The CDR3 sequence: CASSVNGHLLGNTIYF. The CDR3 nucleotides are TGTGCCAGCAGCGTAAACGGGCACCTCCTTGGAAACACCATATATTTT.

This clonotype turned up a few times. One junction end does not reproduce the germline sequence, and a read error may be involved. CDR3 nucleotide sequence: TGTGCTAGCAGCCTGGGGACAACTACCCCAGATACGCAGTATTTT. It translates to CASSLGTTTPDTQYF. This chain links TRBV7-7 with TRBJ2-3, with TRBD1 as a possible D gene (6 bases). Germline assignment: CDR1 SSHAT and CDR2 FNYEAQ (reference sequence). This CDR3 has 15 residues.

The chain joins TRBV5-5 to TRBJ1-2; TRBD1 is a possible D gene (5 bases). The CDR3 consists of 12 residues. Trimming took 5 bases from V and 4 from J, leaving 9 bases between them. CDR1 SGHKS and CDR2 YYEKEE come from the germline V gene (reference sequence). CDR3 loop: CASSGAGYGYTF. CDR3 coding DNA: TGTGCCAGCAGTGGGGCCGGCTATGGCTACACCTTC.

This clonotype has ten or more counts. The V gene is TRBV7-6, the J gene TRBJ2-1; the D gene could be TRBD1 or TRBD2 (5 bases each). Germline V CDR1 and CDR2: SGHVS, FNYEAQ. The CDR3 covers 15 residues. V gave up 4 bases and J gave up 6 bases, with 16 bases separating them. The CDR3 DNA reads TGTGCCAGCAGCTCACCAGGGTCGGGGAGCAATGAGCAGTTCTTC. It yields the protein CASSSPGSGSNEQFF.

Many counts were recorded for this clonotype. J is TRBJ1-5 and V is TRBV29-1; D uncertain. Trimming left V 6 bases short and J 4 bases short, with 13 bases between. The CDR3 length is 13 residues. The V gene's germline CDR1 is SQVTM and CDR2 ANQGSEA. DNA of the CDR3: TGCAGCGTGGGTCCGGGCCCTAATCAGCCCCAGCATTTT. Its protein product is CSVGPGPNQPQHF.

This clonotype was counted only a few times. The chain has TRBV11-2 and TRBJ1-2; TRBD1 is a possible D gene (5 bases). Between the trimmed V and J ends, which lost 1 base and 2 bases, there was a span of 14 bases. CDR1 is SGHAT and CDR2 is FQNNGV in the germline V gene. The CDR3 has 16 amino acids. The CDR3 is CASSLGVGPGNYGYTF. The CDR3 DNA sequence: TGTGCCAGCAGCTTAGGGGTGGGGCCGGGGAACTATGGCTACACCTTC.

This clonotype was counted only a few times. The chain links TRBV5-1 to TRBJ2-7; 7 bases match TRBD2. The CDR3 sequence is 14 residues long. Germline V gene lookup returns CDR1 SGHRS and CDR2 YFSETQ. With V trimmed by 4 bases and J by 7 bases, 11 bases remained unmatched. CDR3 in amino acids: CASSPQAGWGEQYF. CDR3 bases: TGCGCCAGCAGCCCTCAAGCGGGGTGGGGGGAGCAGTACTTC.

This clonotype was recorded at least ten times. This sequence joins TRBV12-3 or TRBV12-4 and TRBJ1-1, with D tentatively TRBD1 (5 bases). V lost 5 bases to trimming and J lost 5 bases, with 15 bases between them. This CDR3 region has 14 residues. The CDR3, as DNA: TGTGCCAGCAGTGTGAGGGGTAGGGAAACTGAAGCTTTCTTT. Residues: CASSVRGRETEAFF.

This clonotype was seen repeatedly, ten times or more. The V call is TRBV5-4, the J call TRBJ2-2; either TRBD1 or TRBD2 may supply D (5 bases each). The CDR3 extends over 15 amino acids. Germline-derived CDR1 and CDR2 are SGHNT and YYREEE (reference sequence). V lost 0 bases, J lost 6 bases, and 12 bases lay in between. The CDR3 here is CASSLAGTPPGELFF. CDR3 in DNA: TGTGCCAGCAGCTTGGCCGGGACCCCCCCCGGGGAGCTGTTTTTT.

The chain joins TRBV11-2 to TRBJ2-5; D is uncertain. Trimming stripped 2 bases from V and 0 bases from J, with 4 bases between. CDR1 is SGHAT and CDR2 is FQNNGV in the germline V gene. This CDR3 is 13 amino acids long. The CDR3 here is CASSLYYQETQYF. The CDR3 DNA is TGTGCCAGCAGCTTATACTACCAAGAGACCCAGTACTTC. The whole variable domain, remainder taken from reference TRBV11-2 and TRBJ2-5, is EAGVAQSPRYKIIEKRQSVAFWCNPISGHATLYWYQQILGQGPKLLIQFQNNGVVDDSQLPKDRFSAERLKGVDSTLKIQPAKLEDSAVYLCASSLYYQETQYFGPGTRLLVL.

This clonotype showed up just a few times. The chain joins TRBV7-8 to TRBJ2-7; D possibly corresponds to TRBD2 (5 bases). This CDR3 comprises 13 residues. Germline CDR1 SGHVS, CDR2 FQNEAQ. Trimming stripped 6 bases from V and 2 bases from J, with 11 bases between. The CDR3 region has the DNA TGTGCCAGCAGGCGGACGGGGACCTACGAGCAGTACTTC. It codes for CASRRTGTYEQYF.

This clonotype was seen only a few times. The chain joins TRBV4-3 to TRBJ1-5; D unresolved. This CDR3 contains 11 residues. CDR1 and CDR2 (germline): LGHNA, YSLEER. V was clipped by 0 bases and J by 10 bases, with 4 bases between them. The CDR3 bases are TGCGCCAGCAGCCAAGATTCTCCCCAGCATTTT. Its translation: CASSQDSPQHF.

J is TRBJ1-1 and V is TRBV24-1, with unresolved D. The germline V and J ends were trimmed by 6 bases and 1 base, with 5 bases remaining between them. The germline gives CDR1 KGHDR, CDR2 SFDVKD. The CDR3 is made up of 12 amino acids. As DNA, the CDR3 is TGTGCCACCAGTCGGGGGAACACTGAAGCTTTCTTT. This encodes CATSRGNTEAFF.

A few counts support this clonotype. The chain's CDR3 is CASAPRTAEGEQYF. CDR3 DNA sequence: TGTGCCAGCGCGCCCCGGACAGCAGAAGGGGAGCAGTACTTC. The chain carries TRBV2 and TRBJ2-7; maybe TRBD1 (6 bases). V dropped 8 bases and J dropped 7 bases, with 21 bases sitting between them. CDR3 length: 14 amino acids. Germline V gene data show CDR1 as SNHLY and CDR2 as FYNNEI.

In this sample, this clonotype turned up many times. This chain's CDR3 is CASSPIEGPIYGYTF. The CDR3 DNA sequence: TGTGCCAGCTCACCAATAGAGGGCCCAATCTATGGCTACACCTTC. The chain recombines TRBV18 with TRBJ1-2; D is uncertain. The length of the CDR3 is 15 residues. The germline CDR1 and CDR2 sequences are KGHSH and LQKENI. Deletions cut 2 bases from V and 4 bases from J, with 14 bases between.

In its sample, this clonotype was seen a few times. This chain connects TRBV6-5 to TRBJ1-5, with D possibly matching TRBD1 (6 bases). The CDR3 is 14 amino acids. Germline CDR1 reads MNHEY; CDR2 reads SVGAGI. The V and J ends lost 3 bases and 6 bases respectively, with 12 bases between them. The CDR3 DNA sequence: TGTGCCAGCAGTTATACAGGGTCCAGTCAGCCCCAGCATTTT. It is translated as CASSYTGSSQPQHF.

The chain links TRBV7-2 to TRBJ2-3; a possible D gene is TRBD1 (6 bases). The CDR3 contains 15 residues. In germline, CDR1 is SGHTA, CDR2 FQGNSA. V lost 4 bases and J 0 bases, leaving 11 bases between the germline ends. The CDR3 sequence: CASSSLQGSTDTQYF. Written as DNA, the CDR3 is TGTGCCAGCAGCTCGCTACAGGGTAGCACAGATACGCAGTATTTT.